The clone carrying this T cell receptor beta chain occurred many times. As yet, its antigen is unknown. MiXCR, run by TCRdb on the reads, gives a single entry per CDR3 protein. The data hold some 57,000 distinct CDR3 sequences, with 33% observed a single time. Germline values: CDR1 SGHNT, CDR2 YYREEE (reference sequence). This CDR3 has 14 residues. J lost 6 bases, V lost 4 bases, and 10 bases had no gene match. The record originates from a study of T cell repertoires in cytomegalovirus infection. V is TRBV5-4 and J is TRBJ2-7; 7 bases are shared with TRBD1. The source is a human donor in good health (CMV status not recorded). Some clones in this sample may be carry-over from other donors' samples. The source material was PBMCs, sequenced either directly or after in vitro stimulation (not recorded which). The CDR3 reads CASSTRDRPREQYF. The CDR3 region has the DNA TGTGCCAGCAGCACCCGGGACAGACCACGCGAGCAGTACTTC.